The entry below gives a single TCR beta chain sequence along with its context. The antigen it binds to is not known. No much larger clonotype is one base removed from it; base qualities were not supplied. To sequence the TCRbeta CDR3 region, genomic DNA was isolated from the sorted cells. TCRbeta CDR3 regions were sequenced using the immunoSEQ Assay. TCRdb carries this immuneACCESS record with in-frame sequences only. Its versions omit some clonotypes, under half of them owing to an unresolved V gene in the studies checked, with the rest unexplained. This sample lists roughly 70,000 clones; around 85% were detected once. The ten largest clones take up around 0.75% of the sample. This specimen comes from a study of OX40 agonist ivuxolimab in advanced cancers. Broadly, across the study: Ivuxolimab was a fully human IgG2 agonistic monoclonal antibody targeting the costimulatory receptor OX40 (CD134). Of the roughly 52 patients in dose escalation, 19 had hepatocellular carcinoma, some 15 had melanoma, 9 had renal cell carcinoma and 9 had head and neck cancer. In the dose-escalation cohort, 82.7% of patients were male, and the mean age was around 60 years, with a range of about 23 to 85. The paper covers the monotherapy dose-escalation part of the phase I ivuxolimab trial, which included N of about 50 patients. Prior anti-PD-1, anti-PD-L1 or anti-CTLA-4 therapy was permitted, and 40% of dose-escalation patients had received checkpoint inhibitors. Three dose-escalation patients achieved partial responses, one with hepatocellular carcinoma and two with cutaneous melanoma. Peripheral TCRbeta sequencing was intended to test whether TCR sequence diversity was altered and clonal T-cell expansion was caused by ivuxolimab. Intravenous ivuxolimab was administered to patients every 2 weeks at six dose levels: 0.01, 0.1, 0.3, 1.5, 3 and 10 mg/kg. Paper-wide results and their limitations: Antigen specificity was not determined for the clonally expanded peripheral T cells. Low levels of normalized T-cell clonal expansion were also seen in some patients who did not respond. At doses of 0.1 to 3.0 mg/kg, clonal expansion of both CD4+ and CD8+ blood T cells was observed from baseline to week 6. In partial responders in the 0.1-3.0 mg/kg groups, normalized peripheral clonal expansion was found to be among the lowest, especially among CD8+ T cells. On average, CD8+ T cells showed more expanded clones than CD4+ T cells after ivuxolimab.

Patients with autoimmune disease history or receiving systemic immunosuppression were excluded from the trial. Peripheral blood for TCR sequencing was drawn from every dose cohort at baseline, at cycle 4 day 1 and at cycle 7 day 1. The samples were drawn from a first-in-human, open-label, multicenter phase I dose-escalation trial of ivuxolimab. Adults with locally advanced or metastatic melanoma, renal cell carcinoma, hepatocellular carcinoma or head and neck squamous cell carcinoma were enrolled in the trial. Before TCR sequencing, CD4+ T cells and CD8+ T cells were sorted from peripheral blood as separate populations. Between the V and J ends, shortened by 3 bases and 1 base respectively, the junction contains 3 bases. CDR1 is given as SEHNR and CDR2 as FQNEAQ, both from the germline V gene (reference sequence). Including the terminal cysteine and phenylalanine, the CDR3 comprises 13 residues. Of the read, only the CDR3 DNA is kept; its 39 bases are in frame from base 1.

The receptor was derived from an adult with an advanced solid tumor such as melanoma, head and neck, liver or kidney cancer. The starting material was CD4+ or CD8+ T cells sorted from blood, obtained in a trial of the OX40 agonist ivuxolimab. The rearrangement joined TRBV7-9 to TRBJ2-2; the D gene remains uncertain. Here is the DNA: TGTGCCAGCAGCTTGTGGAACACCGGGGAGCTGTTTTTT. Its protein is CASSLWNTGELFF. Outside the CDR3, residues come from the reference TRBV7-9 and TRBJ2-2 proteins, so the full variable domain is: DTGVSQNPRHKITKRGQNVTFRCDPISEHNRLYWYRQTLGQGPEFLTYFQNEAQLEKSRLLSDRFSAERPKGSFSTLEIQRTEQGDSAMYLCASSLWNTGELFFGEGSRLTVL.